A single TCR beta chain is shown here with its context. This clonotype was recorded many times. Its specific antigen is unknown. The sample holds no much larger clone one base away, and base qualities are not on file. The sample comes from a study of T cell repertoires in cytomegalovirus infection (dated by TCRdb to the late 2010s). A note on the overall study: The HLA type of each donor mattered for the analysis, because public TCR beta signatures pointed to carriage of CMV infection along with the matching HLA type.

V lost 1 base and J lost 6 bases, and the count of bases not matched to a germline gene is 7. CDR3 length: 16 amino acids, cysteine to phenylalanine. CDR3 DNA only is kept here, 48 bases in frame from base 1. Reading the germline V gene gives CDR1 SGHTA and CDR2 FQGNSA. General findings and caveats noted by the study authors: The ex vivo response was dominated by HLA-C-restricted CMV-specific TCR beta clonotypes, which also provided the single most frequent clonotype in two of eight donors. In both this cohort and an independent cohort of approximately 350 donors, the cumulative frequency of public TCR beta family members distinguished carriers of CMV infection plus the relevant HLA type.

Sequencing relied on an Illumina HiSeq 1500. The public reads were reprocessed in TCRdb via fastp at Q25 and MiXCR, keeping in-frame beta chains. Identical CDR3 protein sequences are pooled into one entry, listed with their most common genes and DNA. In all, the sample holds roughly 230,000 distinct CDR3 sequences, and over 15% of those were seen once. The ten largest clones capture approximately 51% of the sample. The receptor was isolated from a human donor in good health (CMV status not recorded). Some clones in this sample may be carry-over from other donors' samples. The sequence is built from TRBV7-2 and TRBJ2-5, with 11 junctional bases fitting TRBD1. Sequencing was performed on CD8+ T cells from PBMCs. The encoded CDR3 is CASSLVGQGASQTQYF. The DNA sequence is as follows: TGTGCCAGCAGCTTAGTTGGACAGGGGGCGTCGCAGACCCAGTACTTC.